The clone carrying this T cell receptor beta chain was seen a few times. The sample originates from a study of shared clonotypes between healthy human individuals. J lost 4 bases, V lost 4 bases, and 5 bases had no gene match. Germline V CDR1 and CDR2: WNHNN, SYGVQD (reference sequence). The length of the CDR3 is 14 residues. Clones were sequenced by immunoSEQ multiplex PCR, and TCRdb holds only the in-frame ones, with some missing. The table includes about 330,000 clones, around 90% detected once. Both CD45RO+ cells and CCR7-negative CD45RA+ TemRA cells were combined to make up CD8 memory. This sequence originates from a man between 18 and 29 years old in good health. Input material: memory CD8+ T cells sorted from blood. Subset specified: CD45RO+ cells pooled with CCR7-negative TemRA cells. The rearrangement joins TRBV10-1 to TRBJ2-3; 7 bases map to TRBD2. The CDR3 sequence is CASSGQAGADTQYF. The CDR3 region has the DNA TGCGCCAGCAGTGGGCAGGCGGGGGCAGATACGCAGTATTTT.